This TCR beta chain stems from a study of blood T cell repertoires in COVID-19. This clone was counted once. CDR3 length equals 14 residues. The germline V gene has CDR1 SGHRS and CDR2 YFSETQ. V lost 8 bases to trimming and J lost 2 bases; unmatched junction nucleotides: 9. In the source study's methods: Amplifying reference gene primers gave estimates of nucleated cell counts. Assay used: immunoSEQ multiplex PCR; TCRdb lists only in-frame clones, some missing. The V and J calls and clone size come from that table; D and trimming were worked out from the DNA. The repertoire holds about 94,000 clones, with 80% as singletons.

The sequencing sample was made of peripheral blood. V is TRBV5-1 and J is TRBJ2-5, with TRBD1 matching 7 bases. The receptor's source is a human donor in a cohort sampled during active COVID-19. Here the CDR3 reads CASTNGDSQETQYF. For the CDR3, the DNA is TGCGCCAGTACCAATGGGGACAGTCAAGAGACCCAGTACTTC.